The source of this TCR beta chain is a study of Graves' ophthalmopathy and Graves' hyperthyroidism (dated by TCRdb to the late 2010s). For context, the study as a whole: Peripheral blood was collected at initial diagnosis, prior to any treatment. To tell Graves' ophthalmopathy apart from Graves' hyperthyroidism, and to predict which patients would progress to ophthalmopathy, the study relied on TCR beta repertoire signatures. In total, around 130 blood samples were TCR-sequenced: under 45 ophthalmopathy, under 85 hyperthyroidism and about 17 hyperthyroidism-to-ophthalmopathy patients. To explore V-J signatures that separate ophthalmopathy from hyperthyroidism, a discovery set of about a hundred patients was enrolled, consisting of about 45 with ophthalmopathy and approximately 60 with stable hyperthyroidism. For independent validation, a separate cohort was made up of 18 hyperthyroidism patients plus 17 patients who later progressed from hyperthyroidism to ophthalmopathy. In about 6 hyperthyroidism patients, the T-cell repertoire of thyroid tissue was compared with the T-cell repertoire of blood. After sampling, hyperthyroidism patients received methimazole starting at 30 mg daily, and ophthalmopathy patients received high-dose intravenous methylprednisolone. Paper-wide results and their limitations: In validation, the model predicted ophthalmopathy progression with about 71% sensitivity and 72.22% specificity; eleven to twelve predicted patients were CT-confirmed with GO in a median of around 6.5 months. Most expanded thyroid clonotypes with a frequency above 0.001 also appeared in blood, which suggests that blood repertoires may reflect the immune response in the thyroid. The 13-signature model separated ophthalmopathy from stable hyperthyroidism with over 85% sensitivity and about 81% specificity in cross-validation, and 80%/75% in the test set. No statistical method was used to set the sample size in advance, and the investigators knew which group each participant was assigned to.

For repertoire sequencing, the TCR beta CDR3 regions were amplified from RNA transcripts. HTBI primers and the Qiagen OneStep RT-PCR kit were used in a first-round RT-PCR, which was followed by a second-round multiplex PCR, size selection and purification. The libraries underwent paired-end sequencing with 100 bp reads on an Illumina HiSeq2000. Processing in the source paper ran as follows. Reads were processed with SOAPnuke, discarding reads with adapters, uncalled bases, mean Phred below 15, or no exact constant-primer or identifier match. High-quality paired reads were merged with COPE v1.2.5. Each unique nucleotide sequence was defined as a clonotype, and clonotypes were aligned to IMGT TRB V, D and J references with MiTCR v1.1. The analysis was limited to V-J combinations with a frequency above 0.0001, which together covered over 99% of the repertoires. For each V-J combination, a TCR clonal expansion and chaos score was defined as F50 clonal expansion divided by the chaos observed in the TCRdist matrix. Welch's t-statistics and random forest were used to reduce features to about a dozen V-J combinations, which were fed into a naive Bayes classifier. The similarity between thyroid and blood repertoires was quantified using the Morisita-Horn index. TCRdb reprocessing: public reads trimmed at Q25 with fastp, clones called with MiXCR, in-frame beta chains kept. Each entry merges the rows of one CDR3 protein and shows their most common DNA and genes. Here the V and J calls rest on TCRdb's processing, not on the authors' analysis. The sample has about 700,000 distinct CDR3 sequences on record, roughly 39% of them singletons. Roughly 3.5% of the sample is held by the ten biggest clonotypes.

Based on the germline V gene (reference sequence), the CDR1 and CDR2 sequences are SEHNR and FQNEAQ. Unmatched junction bases come to 4, with V trimmed by 6 bases and J by 4 bases. The CDR3 goes from the cysteine to the phenylalanine over 13 residues. The read is trimmed to its CDR3 DNA, 39 bases read in frame from base 1. This clonotype was found many times. Its specific antigen is unknown. Per-nucleotide qualities are absent, and no much larger clonotype sits a single base away. Ophthalmopathy patients were characterized by moderately to severely active disease, a Clinical Activity Score of at least 3, a NOSPECS grade of at least 4, and a disease duration under 3 months. Patients with other autoimmune diseases, uncontrolled infections, pregnancy or lactation were excluded. Diagnosis relied on clinical symptoms, serum thyroxine, TRAb, thyroid ultrasound and orbital computed tomography. PBMCs were isolated from approximately 10 ml of fresh peripheral blood by Ficoll-Paque density gradient centrifugation. Total RNA was extracted with Trizol reagent and quality-checked on an Agilent 2100 Bioanalyzer.

The V gene is TRBV7-9 and the J gene is TRBJ2-5; the junction holds 8 bases that match TRBD1. Sequencing was done on a sample of peripheral blood. The TCR comes from an adult man with Graves' ophthalmopathy. The CDR3 amino acid sequence is: CASSQGTGETQYF. The sequenced DNA: TGTGCCAGCAGTCAAGGGACAGGAGAGACCCAGTACTTC.